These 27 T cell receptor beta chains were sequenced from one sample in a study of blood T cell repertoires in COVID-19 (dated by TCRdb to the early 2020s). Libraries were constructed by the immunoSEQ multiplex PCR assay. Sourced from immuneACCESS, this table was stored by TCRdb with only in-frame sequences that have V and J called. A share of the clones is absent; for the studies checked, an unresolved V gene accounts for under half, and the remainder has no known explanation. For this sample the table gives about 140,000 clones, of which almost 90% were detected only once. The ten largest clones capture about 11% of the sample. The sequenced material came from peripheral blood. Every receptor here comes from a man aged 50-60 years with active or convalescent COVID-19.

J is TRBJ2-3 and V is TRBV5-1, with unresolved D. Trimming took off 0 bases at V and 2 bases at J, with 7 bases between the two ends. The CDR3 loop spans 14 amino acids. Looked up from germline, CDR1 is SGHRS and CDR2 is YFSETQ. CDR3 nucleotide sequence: TGCGCCAGCAGCTTGGAAGCCTTCACAGATACGCAGTATTTT. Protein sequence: CASSLEAFTDTQYF.

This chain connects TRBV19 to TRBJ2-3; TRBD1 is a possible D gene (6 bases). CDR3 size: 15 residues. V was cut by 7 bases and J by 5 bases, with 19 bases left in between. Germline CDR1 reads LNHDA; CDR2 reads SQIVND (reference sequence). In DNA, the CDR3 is TGTGCCAGTACCCTGGACAGTGTGCGAAAAGATACGCAGTATTTT. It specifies CASTLDSVRKDTQYF.

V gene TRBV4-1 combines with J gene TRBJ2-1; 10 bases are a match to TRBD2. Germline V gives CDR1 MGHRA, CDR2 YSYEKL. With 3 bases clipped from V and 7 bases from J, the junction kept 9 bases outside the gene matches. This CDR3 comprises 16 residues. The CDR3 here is CASSHLGAGGGNEQFF. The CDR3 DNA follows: TGCGCCAGCAGCCACCTCGGAGCGGGAGGGGGTAATGAGCAGTTCTTC.

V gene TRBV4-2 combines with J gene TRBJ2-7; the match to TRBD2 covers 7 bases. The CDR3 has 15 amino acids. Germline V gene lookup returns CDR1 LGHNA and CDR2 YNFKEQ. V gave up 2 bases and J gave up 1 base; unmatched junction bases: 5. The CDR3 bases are TGTGCCAGCAGCCAACTTAGCGGGTTTTCCTACGAGCAGTACTTC. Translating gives CASSQLSGFSYEQYF.

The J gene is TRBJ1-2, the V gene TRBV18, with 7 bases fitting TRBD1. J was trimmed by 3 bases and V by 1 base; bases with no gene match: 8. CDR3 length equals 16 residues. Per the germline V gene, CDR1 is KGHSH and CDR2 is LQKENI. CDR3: CASSPRTGAKDYGYTF. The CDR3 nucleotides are TGTGCCAGCTCACCACGTACAGGGGCAAAAGACTATGGCTACACCTTC.

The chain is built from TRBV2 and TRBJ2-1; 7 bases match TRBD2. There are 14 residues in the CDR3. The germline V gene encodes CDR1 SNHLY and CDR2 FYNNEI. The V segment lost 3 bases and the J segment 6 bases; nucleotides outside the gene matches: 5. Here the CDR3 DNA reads TGTGCCAGCAGTGACCCAGGGAGGGGCAATGAGCAGTTCTTC. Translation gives CASSDPGRGNEQFF. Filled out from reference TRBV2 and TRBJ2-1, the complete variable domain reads EPEVTQTPSHQVTQMGQEVILRCVPISNHLYFYWYRQILGQKVEFLVSFYNNEISEKSEIFDDQFSVERPDGSNFTLKIRSTKLEDSAMYFCASSDPGRGNEQFFGPGTRLTVL.

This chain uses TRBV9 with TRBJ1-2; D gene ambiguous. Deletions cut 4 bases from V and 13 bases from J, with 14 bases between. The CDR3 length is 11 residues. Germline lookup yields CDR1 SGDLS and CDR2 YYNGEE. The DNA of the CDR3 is TGTGCCAGCAGCCTAACCTCCGCCCCCACCTTC. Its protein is CASSLTSAPTF.

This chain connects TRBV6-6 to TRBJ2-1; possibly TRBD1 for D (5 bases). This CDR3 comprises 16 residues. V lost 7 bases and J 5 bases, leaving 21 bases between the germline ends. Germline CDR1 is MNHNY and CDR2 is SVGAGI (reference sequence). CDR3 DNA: TGTGCCAGCACCCCCATCGTTAGGGGATCGGACAATGAGCAGTTCTTC. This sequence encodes CASTPIVRGSDNEQFF.

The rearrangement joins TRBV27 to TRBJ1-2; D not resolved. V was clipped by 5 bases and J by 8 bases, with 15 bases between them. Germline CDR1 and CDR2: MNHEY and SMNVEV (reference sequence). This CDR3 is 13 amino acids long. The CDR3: CASSRSGAGGYTF. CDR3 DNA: TGTGCCAGCAGTCGTTCGGGCGCGGGGGGCTACACCTTC.

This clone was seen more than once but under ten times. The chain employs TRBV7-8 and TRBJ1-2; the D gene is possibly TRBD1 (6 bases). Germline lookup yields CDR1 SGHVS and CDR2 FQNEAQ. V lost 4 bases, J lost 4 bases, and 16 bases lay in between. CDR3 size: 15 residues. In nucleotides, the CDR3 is TGTGCCAGCAGCTCTCGGACAGCTCCGGGCTATGGCTACACCTTC. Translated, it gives CASSSRTAPGYGYTF.

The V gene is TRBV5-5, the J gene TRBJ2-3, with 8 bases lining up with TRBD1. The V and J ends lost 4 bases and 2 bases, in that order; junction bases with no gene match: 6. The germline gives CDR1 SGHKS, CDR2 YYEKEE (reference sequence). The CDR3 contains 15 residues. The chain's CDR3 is CASSPGQVDTDTQYF. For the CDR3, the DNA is TGTGCCAGCAGCCCGGGACAGGTTGACACAGATACGCAGTATTTT.

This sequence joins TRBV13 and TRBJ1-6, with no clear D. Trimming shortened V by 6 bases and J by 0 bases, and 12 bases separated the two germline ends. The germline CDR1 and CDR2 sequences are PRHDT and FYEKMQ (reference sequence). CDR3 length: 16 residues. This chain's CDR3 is CASRQAGSSYNSPLHF. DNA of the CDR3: TGTGCCAGCAGACAAGCAGGTAGCTCCTATAATTCACCCCTCCACTTT. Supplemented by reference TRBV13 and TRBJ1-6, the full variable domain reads AAGVIQSPRHLIKEKRETATLKCYPIPRHDTVYWYQQGPGQDPQFLISFYEKMQSDKGSIPDRFSAQQFSDYHSELNMSSLELGDSALYFCASRQAGSSYNSPLHFGNGTRLTVT.

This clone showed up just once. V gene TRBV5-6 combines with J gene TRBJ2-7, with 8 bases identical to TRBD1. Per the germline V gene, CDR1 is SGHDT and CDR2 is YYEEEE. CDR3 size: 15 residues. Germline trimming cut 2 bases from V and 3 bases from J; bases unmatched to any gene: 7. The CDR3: CASSLGGTGGYEQYF. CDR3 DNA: TGTGCCAGCAGCTTAGGGGGAACAGGGGGCTACGAGCAGTACTTC.

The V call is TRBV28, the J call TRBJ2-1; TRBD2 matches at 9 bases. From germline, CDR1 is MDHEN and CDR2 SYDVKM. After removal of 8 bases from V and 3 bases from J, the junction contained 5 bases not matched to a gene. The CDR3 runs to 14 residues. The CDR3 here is CASGPSGNYNEQFF. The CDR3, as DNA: TGTGCCAGCGGACCTAGCGGGAACTACAATGAGCAGTTCTTC.

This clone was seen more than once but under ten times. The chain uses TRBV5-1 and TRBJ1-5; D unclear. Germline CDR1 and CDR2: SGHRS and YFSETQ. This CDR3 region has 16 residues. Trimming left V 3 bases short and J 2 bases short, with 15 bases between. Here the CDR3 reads CASSSGEGMGNQPQHF. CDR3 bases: TGCGCCAGCAGCTCTGGGGAGGGTATGGGCAATCAGCCCCAGCATTTT.

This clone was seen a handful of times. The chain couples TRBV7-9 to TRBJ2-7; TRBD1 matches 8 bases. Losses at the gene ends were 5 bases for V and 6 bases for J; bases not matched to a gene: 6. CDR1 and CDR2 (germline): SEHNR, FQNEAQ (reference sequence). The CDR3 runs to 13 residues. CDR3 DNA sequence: TGTGCCAGCAGCCCAGGGGGCAATAGCGAGCAGTACTTC. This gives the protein CASSPGGNSEQYF. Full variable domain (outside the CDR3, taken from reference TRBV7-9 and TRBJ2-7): DTGVSQNPRHKITKRGQNVTFRCDPISEHNRLYWYRQTLGQGPEFLTYFQNEAQLEKSRLLSDRFSAERPKGSFSTLEIQRTEQGDSAMYLCASSPGGNSEQYFGPGTRLTVT.

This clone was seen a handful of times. Here the CDR3 reads CASSLDPSRVVSYEQYF. CDR3 nucleotide sequence: TGTGCCAGCAGCTTAGACCCCTCCAGGGTAGTCTCCTACGAGCAGTACTTC. The V call is TRBV7-2, the J call TRBJ2-7; tentatively, D is TRBD1 (5 bases). The CDR3 extends over 17 amino acids. Trimming took 1 base from V and 0 from J, leaving 16 bases between them. Germline CDR1 SGHTA, CDR2 FQGNSA.

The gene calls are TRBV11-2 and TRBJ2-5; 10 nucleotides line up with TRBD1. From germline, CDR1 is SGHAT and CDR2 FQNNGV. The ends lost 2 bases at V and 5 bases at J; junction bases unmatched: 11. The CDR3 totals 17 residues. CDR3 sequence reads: CASSLRLLTGGVETQYF. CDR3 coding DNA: TGTGCCAGCAGCTTAAGGTTATTGACAGGGGGCGTGGAGACCCAGTACTTC.

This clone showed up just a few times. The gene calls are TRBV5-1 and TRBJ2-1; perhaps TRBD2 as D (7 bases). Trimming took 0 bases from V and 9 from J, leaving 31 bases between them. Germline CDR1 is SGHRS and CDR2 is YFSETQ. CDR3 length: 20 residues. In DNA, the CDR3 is TGCGCCAGCAGCTTGGCCAGGCAGGAGGGGGAGGGTAGAAAGGTTCGTGAGCAGTTCTTC. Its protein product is CASSLARQEGEGRKVREQFF.

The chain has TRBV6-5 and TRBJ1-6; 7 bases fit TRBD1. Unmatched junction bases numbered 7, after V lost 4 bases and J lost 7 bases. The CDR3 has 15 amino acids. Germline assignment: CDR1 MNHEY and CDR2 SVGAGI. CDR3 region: CASSFKTGNNSPLHF. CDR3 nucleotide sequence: TGTGCCAGCAGTTTCAAGACAGGGAACAATTCACCCCTCCACTTT.

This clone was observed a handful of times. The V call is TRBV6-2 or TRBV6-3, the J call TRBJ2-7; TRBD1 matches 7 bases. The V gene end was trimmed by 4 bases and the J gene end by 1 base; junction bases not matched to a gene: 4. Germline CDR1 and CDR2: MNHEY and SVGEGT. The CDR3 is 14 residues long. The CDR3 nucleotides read TGTGCCAGCAGTTGGACAGGACCTTCCTACGAGCAGTACTTC. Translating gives CASSWTGPSYEQYF.

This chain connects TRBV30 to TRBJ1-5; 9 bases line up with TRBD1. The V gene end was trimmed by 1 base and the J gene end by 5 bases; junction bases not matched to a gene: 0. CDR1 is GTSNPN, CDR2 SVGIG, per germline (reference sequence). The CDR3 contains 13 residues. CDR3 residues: CAWSGQGDQPQHF. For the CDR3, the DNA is TGTGCCTGGAGTGGACAGGGGGATCAGCCCCAGCATTTT.

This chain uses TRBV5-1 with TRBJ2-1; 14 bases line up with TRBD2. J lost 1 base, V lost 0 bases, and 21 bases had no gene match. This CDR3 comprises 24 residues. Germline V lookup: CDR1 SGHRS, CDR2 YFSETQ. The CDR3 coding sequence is TGCGCCAGCAGCTTGGACCGGCAGGGTGTAGGGACTAGCGGGAGAGGGGTATCCTACAATGAGCAGTTCTTC. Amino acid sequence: CASSLDRQGVGTSGRGVSYNEQFF.

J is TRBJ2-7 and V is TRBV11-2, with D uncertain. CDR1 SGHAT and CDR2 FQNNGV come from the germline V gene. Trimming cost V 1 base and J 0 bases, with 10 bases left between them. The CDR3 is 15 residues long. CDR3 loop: CASSLAPTFSYEQYF. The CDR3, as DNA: TGTGCCAGCAGCTTAGCACCTACCTTCTCCTACGAGCAGTACTTC.

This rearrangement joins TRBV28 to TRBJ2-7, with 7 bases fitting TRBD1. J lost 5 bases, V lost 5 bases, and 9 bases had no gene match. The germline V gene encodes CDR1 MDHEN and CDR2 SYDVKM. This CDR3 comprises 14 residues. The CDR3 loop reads CASSRTGIKNEQYF. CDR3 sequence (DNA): TGTGCCAGCAGTCGGACAGGCATCAAGAACGAGCAGTACTTC.

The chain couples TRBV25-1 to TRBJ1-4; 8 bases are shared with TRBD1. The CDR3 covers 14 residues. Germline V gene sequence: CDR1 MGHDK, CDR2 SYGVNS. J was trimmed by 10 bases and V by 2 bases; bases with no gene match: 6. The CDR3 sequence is CASSELGQGGKLFF. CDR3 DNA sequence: TGTGCCAGCAGTGAACTTGGACAGGGAGGAAAACTGTTTTTT.

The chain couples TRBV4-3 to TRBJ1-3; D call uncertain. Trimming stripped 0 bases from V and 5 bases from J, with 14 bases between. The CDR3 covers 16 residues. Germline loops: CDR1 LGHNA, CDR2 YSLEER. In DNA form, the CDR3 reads TGCGCCAGCAGCCAAGATCCTCAGAACCATAGAAACACCATATATTTT. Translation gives CASSQDPQNHRNTIYF.